Shown below are 16 T cell receptor beta chains from a single sample sequenced in a study of cytomegalovirus exposure and HLA in healthy donors. The PCR was carried out with 60 Vbeta primers and 13 Jbeta primers. Some clones are missing from TCRdb's copy, which holds only in-frame ones; the method was immunoSEQ multiplex PCR. The data contain more than 85,000 clones, approximately 70% of them seen just once; the ten biggest clones take up 3.2%. The sequencing input was PBMCs. These receptors originate from a man aged 30-40 years in good health and CMV-seronegative.

The chain has TRBV7-2 and TRBJ1-1; D is unresolved. The CDR3 loop spans 14 amino acids. In germline, CDR1 is SGHTA, CDR2 FQGNSA. V gave up 2 bases and J gave up 7 bases, with 14 bases separating them. CDR3: CASSLSWQTYEAFF. CDR3 in DNA: TGTGCCAGCAGCTTAAGTTGGCAGACTTATGAAGCTTTCTTT.

The rearrangement joins TRBV2 to TRBJ1-1, with a tentative D call TRBD1 (5 bases). The germline gives CDR1 SNHLY, CDR2 FYNNEI. CDR3 length equals 13 residues. V was shortened by 4 bases and J by 5 bases, with 11 bases between the two germline ends. The CDR3 nucleotides are TGTGCCAGCAGTGTGGAGGGGAGGACTGAAGCTTTCTTT. Its translation: CASSVEGRTEAFF.

The CDR3 is CASSSGGVEQYF. CDR3 DNA: TGTGCCAGCAGTTCTGGAGGGGTCGAGCAGTACTTC. The rearrangement links TRBV28 to TRBJ2-7; possibly TRBD2 for D (6 bases). CDR1 and CDR2 (germline): MDHEN, SYDVKM. The CDR3 contains 12 residues. Trimming cost V 4 bases and J 6 bases, with 10 bases left between them. The whole variable domain, filled in from reference TRBV28 and TRBJ2-7, reads DVKVTQSSRYLVKRTGEKVFLECVQDMDHENMFWYRQDPGLGLRLIYFSYDVKMKEKGDIPEGYSVSREKKERFSLILESASTNQTSMYLCASSSGGVEQYFGPGTRLTVT.

The CDR3 is CASSGLAGADEQFF. CDR3 nucleotides: TGCGCCAGCAGCGGGCTAGCGGGAGCGGATGAGCAGTTCTTC. The chain combines TRBV5-1 with TRBJ2-1, with 10 positions matching TRBD2. The CDR3 covers 14 residues. V lost 4 bases to trimming and J lost 8 bases; unmatched junction nucleotides: 6. CDR1 and CDR2 from the germline V gene are SGHRS and YFSETQ.

This clone showed up just a few times. This chain connects TRBV5-6 to TRBJ2-7; possible D gene TRBD2, 5 bases. V was clipped by 4 bases and J by 0 bases, with 14 bases between them. The length of the CDR3 is 15 residues. The germline V gene encodes CDR1 SGHDT and CDR2 YYEEEE. DNA of the CDR3: TGTGCCAGCAGCCCCTCTCCGGGAAACTCCTACGAGCAGTACTTC. Translated: CASSPSPGNSYEQYF.

This sequence joins TRBV13 and TRBJ1-1; TRBD1 might be the D (6 bases). Between the trimmed V and J ends, which lost 5 bases and 5 bases, there was a span of 12 bases. This CDR3 has 13 residues. Germline V gives CDR1 PRHDT, CDR2 FYEKMQ (reference sequence). CDR3 nucleotide sequence: TGTGCCAGCAGCCCAGGGGTTGGGACTGAAGCTTTCTTT. Translating it yields CASSPGVGTEAFF.

The CDR3: CSVVGLEREGGDTQYF. For the CDR3, the DNA is TGCAGCGTTGTGGGACTGGAGCGGGAGGGCGGAGATACGCAGTATTTT. This chain connects TRBV29-1 to TRBJ2-3; 10 bases are a match to TRBD2. V dropped 4 bases and J dropped 5; count of bases not matched to a gene: 12. Germline loops: CDR1 SQVTM, CDR2 ANQGSEA. CDR3 length: 16 residues.

The V and J genes are TRBV30 and TRBJ1-2, with D possibly being TRBD1 (5 bases). Trimming took 8 bases from V and 1 from J, leaving 20 bases between them. CDR3 length: 15 amino acids. The germline CDR1 and CDR2 sequences are GTSNPN and SVGIG (reference sequence). The CDR3 DNA reads TGTGCCGGGACTAGCCCCAGACTTTTTAACTATGGCTACACCTTC. Its protein is CAGTSPRLFNYGYTF.

This clone was detected once. The chain joins TRBV15 to TRBJ1-1; D is undetermined. Germline CDR1 reads LNHNV; CDR2 reads YYDKDF (reference sequence). V shed 2 bases and J shed 7 bases, with 14 bases lying between them. CDR3 size: 14 residues. In DNA form, the CDR3 reads TGTGCCACCAGCAGATATCCCATTACGGGTGAAGCTTTCTTT. Amino acids: CATSRYPITGEAFF.

The chain recombines TRBV28 with TRBJ2-1; D is undetermined. The CDR3 sequence is 11 residues long. Looked up from germline, CDR1 is MDHEN and CDR2 is SYDVKM. Trimming stripped 6 bases from V and 9 bases from J, with 9 bases between. DNA of the CDR3: TGTGCCAGCAGACAACGAGGTGAGCAGTTCTTC. This translates into CASRQRGEQFF.

The rearrangement joins TRBV30 to TRBJ2-3, with TRBD2 matching over 11 bases. Germline CDR1 reads GTSNPN; CDR2 reads SVGIG (reference sequence). The CDR3 consists of 15 residues. V shed 0 bases and J 4 bases; nucleotides not matched to a gene: 3. The CDR3: CAWSVRGLAADTQYF. For the CDR3, the DNA is TGTGCCTGGAGTGTACGGGGACTAGCGGCAGATACGCAGTATTTT.

The chain is built from TRBV30 and TRBJ1-5, with 7 bases that match TRBD1. The CDR3 covers 18 residues. V trimming: 4 bases; J trimming: 0 bases; junction bases outside the gene matches: 15. CDR1 and CDR2 from the germline V gene are GTSNPN and SVGIG (reference sequence). The CDR3 protein is CAWTQRAGGTYSNQPQHF. For the CDR3, the DNA is TGTGCCTGGACCCAACGGGCAGGGGGAACCTATAGCAATCAGCCCCAGCATTTT.

The V gene is TRBV18, the J gene TRBJ2-5; TRBD1 matches 7 bases. Germline V gene data show CDR1 as KGHSH and CDR2 as LQKENI. V was clipped by 6 bases and J by 3 bases; unmatched bases: 4. The CDR3 has 13 residues. CDR3 DNA: TGTGCCAGCTCCACAGGGGTCGAAGAGACCCAGTACTTC. Translation: CASSTGVEETQYF. Complete variable domain (other parts from reference TRBV18 and TRBJ2-5): NAGVMQNPRHLVRRRGQEARLRCSPMKGHSHVYWYRQLPEEGLKFMVYLQKENIIDESGMPKERFSAEFPKEGPSILRIQQVVRGDSAAYFCASSTGVEETQYFGPGTRLLVL.

This chain connects TRBV7-8 to TRBJ1-5, with a tentative D call TRBD1 (5 bases). CDR3 length: 17 residues. V was shortened by 6 bases and J by 7 bases, with 25 bases between the two germline ends. Germline V gene data show CDR1 as SGHVS and CDR2 as FQNEAQ. In DNA, the CDR3 is TGTGCCAGCAGTCCCCGAAGAGTTAGGGGAGGAGGACAGCCCCAGCATTTT. Protein product: CASSPRRVRGGGQPQHF.

The chain has TRBV30 and TRBJ2-6, with a possible D match to TRBD2 (7 bases). V shed 2 bases and J shed 0 bases, with 23 bases lying between them. The CDR3 is made up of 20 amino acids. Germline V gives CDR1 GTSNPN, CDR2 SVGIG (reference sequence). CDR3 DNA sequence: TGTGCCTGGAGTCCAGGAGATATTTGGGAGGGGGACTCTGGGGCCAACGTCCTGACTTTC. It is translated as CAWSPGDIWEGDSGANVLTF.

This clone was seen a few times. The CDR3 DNA reads TGTGCCAGCAGCCTTATGGGCCAGAACACTGAAGCTTTCTTT. Its protein is CASSLMGQNTEAFF. The rearrangement joins TRBV11-3 to TRBJ1-1; D uncertain. Germline lookup yields CDR1 SGHNT and CDR2 YENEEA. The ends were cut back, 5 bases at V and 1 base at J, with 11 bases in the middle. CDR3 length equals 14 residues. The full variable domain, with the rest looked up from reference TRBV11-3 and TRBJ1-1, is EAGVVQSPRYKIIEKKQPVAFWCNPISGHNTLYWYLQNLGQGPELLIRYENEEAVDDSQLPKDRFSAERLKGVDSTLKIQPAELGDSAVYLCASSLMGQNTEAFFGQGTRLTVV.